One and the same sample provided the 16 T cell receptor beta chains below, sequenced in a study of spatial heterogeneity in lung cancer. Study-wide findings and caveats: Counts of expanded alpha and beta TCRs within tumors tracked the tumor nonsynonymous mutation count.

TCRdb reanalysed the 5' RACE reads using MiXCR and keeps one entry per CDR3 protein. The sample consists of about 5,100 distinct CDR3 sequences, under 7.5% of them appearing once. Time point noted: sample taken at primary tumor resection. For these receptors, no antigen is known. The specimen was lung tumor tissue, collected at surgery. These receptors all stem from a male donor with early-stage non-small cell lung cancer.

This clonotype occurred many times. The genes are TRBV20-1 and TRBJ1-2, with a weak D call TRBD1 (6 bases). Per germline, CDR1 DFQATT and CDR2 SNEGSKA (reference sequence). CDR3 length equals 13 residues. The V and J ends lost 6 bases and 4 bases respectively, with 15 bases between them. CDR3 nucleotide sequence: TGCAGTGCCAACAGGGATAATGGCTATGGCTACACCTTC. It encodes CSANRDNGYGYTF.

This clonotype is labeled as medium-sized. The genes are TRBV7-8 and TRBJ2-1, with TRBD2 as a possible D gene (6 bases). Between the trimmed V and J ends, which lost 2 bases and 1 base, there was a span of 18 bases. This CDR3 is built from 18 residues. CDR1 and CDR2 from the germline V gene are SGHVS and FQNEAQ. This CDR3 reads CASSLNFGGRGSYNEQFF. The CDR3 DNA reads TGTGCCAGCAGCTTAAATTTTGGAGGGAGAGGGTCCTACAATGAGCAGTTCTTC.

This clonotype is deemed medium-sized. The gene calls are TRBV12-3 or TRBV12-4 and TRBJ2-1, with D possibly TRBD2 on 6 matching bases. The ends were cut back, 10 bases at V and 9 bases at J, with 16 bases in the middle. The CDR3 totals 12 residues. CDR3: CATSKPSVEQFF. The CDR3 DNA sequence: TGTGCCACCAGCAAGCCTAGCGTTGAGCAGTTCTTC.

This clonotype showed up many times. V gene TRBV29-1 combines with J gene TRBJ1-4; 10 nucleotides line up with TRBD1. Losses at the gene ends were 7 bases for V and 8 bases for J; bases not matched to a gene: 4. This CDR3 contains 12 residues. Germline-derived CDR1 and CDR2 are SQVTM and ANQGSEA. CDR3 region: CSGGQGNEKLFF. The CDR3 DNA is TGCAGCGGGGGACAGGGGAACGAAAAACTGTTTTTT.

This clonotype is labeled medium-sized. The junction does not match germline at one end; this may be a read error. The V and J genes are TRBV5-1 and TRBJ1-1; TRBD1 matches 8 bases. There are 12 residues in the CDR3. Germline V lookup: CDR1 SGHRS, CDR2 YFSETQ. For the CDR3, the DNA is TGCGCCAGCAGCTTGCAGGGGGCTGAAGCTCTCTTT. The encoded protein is CASSLQGAEALF.

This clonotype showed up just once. The CDR3 DNA reads TGCGCCAGCAGCTTGTACGGAGAATCTGGAAACACCATATATTTT. It is translated as CASSLYGESGNTIYF. The chain has TRBV5-1 and TRBJ1-3, with D uncertain. Germline CDR1 is SGHRS and CDR2 is YFSETQ. The CDR3 extends over 15 amino acids. V gave up 1 base and J gave up 1 base, with 9 bases separating them.

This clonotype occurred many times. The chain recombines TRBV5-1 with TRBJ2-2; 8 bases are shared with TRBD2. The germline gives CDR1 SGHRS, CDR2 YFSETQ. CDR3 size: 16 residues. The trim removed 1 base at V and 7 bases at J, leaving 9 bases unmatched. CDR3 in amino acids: CASSLKLSGSIGELFF. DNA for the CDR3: TGCGCCAGCAGCTTGAAATTGAGCGGGAGCATCGGGGAGCTGTTTTTT.

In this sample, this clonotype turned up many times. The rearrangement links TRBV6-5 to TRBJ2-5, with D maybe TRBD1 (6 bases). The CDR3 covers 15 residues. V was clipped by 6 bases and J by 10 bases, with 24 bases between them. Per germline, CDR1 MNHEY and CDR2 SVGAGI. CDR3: CASSLEPGDTLFQYF. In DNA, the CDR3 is TGTGCCAGCAGCCTAGAACCAGGGGACACCCTATTCCAGTACTTC.

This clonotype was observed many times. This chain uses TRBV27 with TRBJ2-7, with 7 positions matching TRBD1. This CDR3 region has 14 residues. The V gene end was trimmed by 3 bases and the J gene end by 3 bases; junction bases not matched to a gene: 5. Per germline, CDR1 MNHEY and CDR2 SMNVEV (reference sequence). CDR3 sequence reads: CASSFGQAIYEQYF. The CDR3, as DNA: TGTGCCAGCAGTTTCGGACAGGCTATCTACGAGCAGTACTTC.

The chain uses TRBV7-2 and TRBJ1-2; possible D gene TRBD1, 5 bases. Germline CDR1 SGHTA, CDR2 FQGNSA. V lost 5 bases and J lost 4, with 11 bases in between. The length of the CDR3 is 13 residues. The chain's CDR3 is CASSIRGPYGYTF. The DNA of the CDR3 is TGTGCCAGCAGCATTAGGGGCCCCTATGGCTACACCTTC.

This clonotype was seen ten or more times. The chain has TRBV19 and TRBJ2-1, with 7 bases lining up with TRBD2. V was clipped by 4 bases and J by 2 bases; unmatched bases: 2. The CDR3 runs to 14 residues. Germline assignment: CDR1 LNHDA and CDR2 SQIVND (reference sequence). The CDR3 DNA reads TGTGCCAGTAGTAAGCGGGGAACCTACAATGAGCAGTTCTTC. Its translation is CASSKRGTYNEQFF. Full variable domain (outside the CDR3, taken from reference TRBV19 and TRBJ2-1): DGGITQSPKYLFRKEGQNVTLSCEQNLNHDAMYWYRQDPGQGLRLIYYSQIVNDFQKGDIAEGYSVSREKKESFPLTVTSAQKNPTAFYLCASSKRGTYNEQFFGPGTRLTVL.

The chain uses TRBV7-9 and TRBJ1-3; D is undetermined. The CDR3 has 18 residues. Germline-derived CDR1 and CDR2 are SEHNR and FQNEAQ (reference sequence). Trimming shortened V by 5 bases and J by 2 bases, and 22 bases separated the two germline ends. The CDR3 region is CASSPDISIDPPGNTIYF. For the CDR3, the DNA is TGTGCCAGCAGCCCCGACATATCTATTGACCCCCCTGGAAACACCATATATTTT.

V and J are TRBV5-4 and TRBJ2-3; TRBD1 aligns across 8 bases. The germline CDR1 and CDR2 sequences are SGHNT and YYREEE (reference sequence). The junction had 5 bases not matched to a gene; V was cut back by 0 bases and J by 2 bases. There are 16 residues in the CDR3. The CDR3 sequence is CASSLAGQGFTDTQYF. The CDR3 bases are TGTGCCAGCAGCTTGGCCGGACAGGGTTTCACAGATACGCAGTATTTT.

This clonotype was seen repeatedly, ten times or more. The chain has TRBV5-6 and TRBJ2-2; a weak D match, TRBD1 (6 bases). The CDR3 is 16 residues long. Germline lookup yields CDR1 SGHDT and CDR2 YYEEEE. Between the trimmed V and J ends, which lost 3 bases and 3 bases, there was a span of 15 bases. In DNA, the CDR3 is TGTGCCAGCAGCTACAAGGACAGTACATACACCGGGGAGCTGTTTTTT. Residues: CASSYKDSTYTGELFF.

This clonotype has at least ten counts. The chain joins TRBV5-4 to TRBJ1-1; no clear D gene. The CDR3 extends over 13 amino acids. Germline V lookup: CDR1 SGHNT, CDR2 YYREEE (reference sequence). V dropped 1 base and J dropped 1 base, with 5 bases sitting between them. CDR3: CASSLTANTEAFF. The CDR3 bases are TGTGCCAGCAGCTTGACAGCGAACACTGAAGCTTTCTTT.

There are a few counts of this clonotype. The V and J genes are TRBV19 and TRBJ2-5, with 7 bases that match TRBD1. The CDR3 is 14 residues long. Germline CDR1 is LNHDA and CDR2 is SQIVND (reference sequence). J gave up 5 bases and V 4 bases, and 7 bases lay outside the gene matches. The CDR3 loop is CASSTWDSRETQYF. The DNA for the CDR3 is TGTGCCAGTAGTACGTGGGACAGCCGGGAGACCCAGTACTTC.